The source of this TCR beta chain is a study of shared clonotypes between healthy human individuals. Study-wide results and limits: Across subsets, estimated richness was generally greater for naive than for memory populations.

As defined, naive CD8 cells were CD45RO-negative and positively selected for CCR7, with terminally differentiated effector memory CD45RA+ cells excluded. All donors qualified as healthy HIV-negative adults and had experienced no recent acute infections or vaccinations. How the authors handled the data: Junction-only immunoSEQ data arrived without quality scores, meaning filtering differed. Data came from immunoSEQ multiplex PCR; TCRdb stores just in-frame clones and leaves some out. The DNA gave D and trimming, while V, J and clone size come from that table. The sample yields about 2 million clones, around 96% seen once. This clone has a handful of counts. Antigen specificity is unknown. Sequencing was done on a sample of naive CD8+ T cells sorted from blood. The TCR comes from a man aged 18 to 29 in good health.

DNA for the CDR3: TGCAGTGCTTCACTAGCAAATGAGCAGTTCTTC. Its protein is CSASLANEQFF. The rearrangement links TRBV20-1 to TRBJ2-1, with TRBD2 as a possible D gene (6 bases). V was trimmed by 5 bases and J by 7 bases, leaving 9 bases between them. Germline V gene data show CDR1 as DFQATT and CDR2 as SNEGSKA (reference sequence). The CDR3 is made up of 11 amino acids.